This T cell receptor (beta chain) was sequenced for a study of T cell changes during pregnancy in multiple sclerosis. Some clones are missing from TCRdb's copy, which holds only in-frame ones; the method was immunoSEQ multiplex PCR. The data hold about 22,000 clones, with roughly 90% observed a single time. Trimming took 5 bases from V and 5 from J; bases not matched to a gene: 8. CDR1 SEHNR and CDR2 FQNEAQ come from the germline V gene (reference sequence). The CDR3 covers 14 residues. This TCR was recovered from a female donor with multiple sclerosis, enrolled in a pregnancy study. Here the sequenced sample was CD8+ T cells from peripheral blood mononuclear cells, taken after pregnancy. V and J are TRBV7-9 and TRBJ2-7; TRBD1 matches 8 bases. Written as DNA, the CDR3 is TGTGCCAGCAGCCCGACAGGGGTCCTCGACGAGCAGTACTTC. It is translated as CASSPTGVLDEQYF.